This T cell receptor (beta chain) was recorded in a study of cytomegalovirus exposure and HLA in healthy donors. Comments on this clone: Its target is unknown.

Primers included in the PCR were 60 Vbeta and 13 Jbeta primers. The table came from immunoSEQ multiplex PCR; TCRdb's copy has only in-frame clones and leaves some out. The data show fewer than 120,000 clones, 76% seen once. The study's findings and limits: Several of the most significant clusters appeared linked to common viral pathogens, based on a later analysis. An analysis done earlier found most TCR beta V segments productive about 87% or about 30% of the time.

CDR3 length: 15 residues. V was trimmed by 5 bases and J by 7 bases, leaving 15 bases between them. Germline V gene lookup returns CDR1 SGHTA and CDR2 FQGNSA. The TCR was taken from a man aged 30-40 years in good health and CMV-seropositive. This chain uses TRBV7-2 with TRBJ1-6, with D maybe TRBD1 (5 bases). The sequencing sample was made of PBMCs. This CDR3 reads CASSASQGPNSPLHF. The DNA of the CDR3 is TGTGCCAGCAGCGCCTCCCAGGGTCCAAATTCACCCCTCCACTTT.